The rows below give T cell receptor beta chains drawn from one sample of a study of OX40 agonist ivuxolimab in advanced cancers. The repertoire was sequenced with immunoSEQ multiplex PCR; TCRdb's copy has only in-frame clones and lacks some. This table holds fewer than 25,000 clones, 88% found once. This material consisted of CD4+ or CD8+ T cells sorted from blood, taken in a trial of the OX40 agonist ivuxolimab. These TCRs come from an adult with an advanced solid tumor such as melanoma, head and neck, liver or kidney cancer. Both conserved end residues are part of each CDR3. A D gene is named only where the DNA matches it firmly. Only some rows state a clone size, as once, few, many or a class for expanded clones.

clone size | J gene | V gene | D gene | CDR3 DNA | CDR3 protein
NA | TRBJ2-1 | TRBV7-7 | TRBD2 | TGTGCCAGCAGCCCGTTAGCGGGAGTTCTCGATGAGCAGTTCTTC | CASSPLAGVLDEQFF
NA | TRBJ2-3 | TRBV19 | TRBD2 | TGTGCCAGTAGTAGGGCTAGCGGGAGCTTGAGCACAGATACGCAGTATTTT | CASSRASGSLSTDTQYF
NA | TRBJ2-1 | TRBV7-9 | TRBD1 | TGTGCCAGCAGCTCCAACAGGGGAACCTACAATGAGCAGTTCTTC | CASSSNRGTYNEQFF
NA | TRBJ2-1 | TRBV18 | TRBD2 | TGTGCCAGCTCAACTAGCGTTGATGGGCAGTTCTTC | CASSTSVDGQFF
NA | TRBJ2-1 | TRBV5-1 | NA | TGCGCCAGCAGCTTGGCCCGGAGCGTGGGGGTAGGGGACAATGAGCAGTTCTTC | CASSLARSVGVGDNEQFF
NA | TRBJ2-1 | TRBV19 | TRBD1 | TGTGCCAGTATTCTAGGACAGGGGGGTCCGAATGAGCAGTTCTTC | CASILGQGGPNEQFF
NA | TRBJ2-7 | TRBV7-9 | NA | TGTGCCACTGCCTCCGGGAACTACGAGCAGTACTTC | CATASGNYEQYF
NA | TRBJ2-2 | TRBV28 | NA | TGTGCCAGCAGTTTATATCTGAAGACCGGGGAGCTGTTTTTT | CASSLYLKTGELFF
NA | TRBJ2-3 | TRBV4-1 | NA | TGCGCCAGCAGCCAGGCAGATACGCAGTATTTT | CASSQADTQYF
few | TRBJ2-1 | TRBV19 | TRBD2 | TGTGCCAGCCTTAATACTAGCGGGGCCTACAATGAGCAGTTCTTC | CASLNTSGAYNEQFF
once | TRBJ2-5 | TRBV4-3 | TRBD2 | TGCGCCAGCAGCCAAGGGGGACTAGGGGAGACCCAGTACTTC | CASSQGGLGETQYF
few | TRBJ1-1 | TRBV25-1 | NA | TGTGCCAGCAGTGTGACAGGCCGACGAGGAGGAACTGAAGCTTTCTTT | CASSVTGRRGGTEAFF
NA | TRBJ2-1 | TRBV11-3 | TRBD2 | TGTGCCAGCAGCTCCGGGAGTAGCGGGGTCAATGAGCAGTTCTTC | CASSSGSSGVNEQFF
NA | TRBJ2-4 | TRBV4-2 | NA | TGTGCCAGCAGTCCAGGAGAAAGTTGGGGCCTTGGCAAAAACATTCAGTACTTC | CASSPGESWGLGKNIQYF
once | TRBJ1-2 | TRBV4-1 | TRBD1 | TGCGCCAGCAGCCAAGGGACAGGGATAGGATATGGCTACACCTTC | CASSQGTGIGYGYTF
once | TRBJ1-1 | TRBV11-3 | NA | TGTGCCAGCAGCCTTATTACAGTGAACACTGAAGCTTTCTTT | CASSLITVNTEAFF
NA | TRBJ2-5 | TRBV13 | TRBD1 | TGTGCCAGCAGCTTCACGGGACAGAGTCAAGAGACCCAGTACTTC | CASSFTGQSQETQYF
NA | TRBJ1-1 | TRBV7-9 | NA | TGTGCCAGTTTTGTAACCGGGATGAACACTGAAGCTTTCTTT | CASFVTGMNTEAFF
NA | TRBJ2-3 | TRBV30 | TRBD1 | TGTGCCTGCCCGGGACAGGATGGAGATACGCAGTATTTT | CACPGQDGDTQYF
NA | TRBJ2-3 | TRBV11-2 | NA | TGTGCCAGCAGCTTAGAGGCGCGGAAAACAGATACGCAGTATTTT | CASSLEARKTDTQYF
NA | TRBJ1-2 | TRBV4-1 | TRBD1 | TGCGCCAGCAGCCAAAACCGACAGGGTGTCGTTGGCTACACCTTC | CASSQNRQGVVGYTF